This T cell receptor beta chain was identified in a study of shared clonotypes between healthy human individuals. The CDR3 extends over 14 amino acids. V gave up 8 bases and J gave up 5 bases, with 16 bases separating them. In germline, CDR1 is MNHNY, CDR2 SVGAGI (reference sequence). Libraries were prepared by immunoSEQ multiplex PCR; TCRdb keeps only in-frame clonotypes and omits some of them. Seen here are roughly 890,000 clones, 92% observed once, and the top ten hold more than 20%. Only CD45RO-negative cells positively selected for CCR7 counted as naive CD8 cells, so terminally differentiated effector memory CD45RA+ cells were excluded.

The rearrangement joins TRBV6-6 to TRBJ2-1; D is possibly TRBD2 (6 bases). The TCR sequence derives from a man in his thirties or forties in good health. The sample consisted of naive CD8+ T cells sorted from blood. The CDR3 protein is CASWGEEGHNEQFF. DNA for the CDR3: TGTGCCAGCTGGGGGGAGGAGGGGCACAATGAGCAGTTCTTC.